These T cell receptor beta chains were read from a single sample in a study of identical twins. TCRdb processed the 5' RACE reads anew with MiXCR; each CDR3 protein has one entry. The sample consists of some 630,000 distinct CDR3 sequences, around 7.4% of them appearing once. This same sample was also taken into another study, of yellow fever vaccine responses in identical twins.

Sequencing was carried out using PBMCs. These receptors all come from a woman aged 18-29 years in good health. Both conserved end residues are part of each CDR3. A D gene is named only where the DNA matches it firmly. The size of a clone is reported for some rows only, either as once, few or many, or as a class for expanded clones.

size: many; J: TRBJ2-7; D: TRBD2; V: TRBV10-3; DNA: TGTGTCATCAGTGAGACTAGCGGCTACGAGCAGTACTTC; CDR3: CVISETSGYEQYF
size: few; J: TRBJ1-2; D: -; V: TRBV20-1; DNA: TGCAGTGCTCCGGGGGAGGGTCGGGGACCTAATGGCTACACCTTC; CDR3: CSAPGEGRGPNGYTF
size: many; J: TRBJ1-4; D: TRBD1; V: TRBV29-1; DNA: TGCAGCGTCATACCCCGGGACAGGGGACCCGGCGGAAAACTGTTTTTT; CDR3: CSVIPRDRGPGGKLFF
size: -; J: TRBJ1-6; D: -; V: TRBV6-1; DNA: TGTGCCAGCAAGGGGCAGGGAGGGGCACCCCTCCACTTT; CDR3: CASKGQGGAPLHF
size: -; J: TRBJ2-1; D: TRBD2; V: TRBV5-1; DNA: TGCGCCAGCGGGGGGGGTGACAGCAGCTCCTACAATGAGCAGTTCTTC; CDR3: CASGGGDSSSYNEQFF
size: many; J: TRBJ2-5; D: -; V: TRBV10-1; DNA: TGCGCCAGCAGCGCGGGACCCCAAGAGACCCAGTACTTC; CDR3: CASSAGPQETQYF
size: -; J: TRBJ2-2; D: TRBD1; V: TRBV20-1; DNA: TGCAGTGCTAGAGATCTGGGACAGGGTCACACCGGGGAGCTGTTTTTT; CDR3: CSARDLGQGHTGELFF
size: few; J: TRBJ2-1; D: TRBD2; V: TRBV20-1; DNA: TGCAGTGCTAGAGATACTAGCGGGATGTCCTACAATGAGCAGTTCTTC; CDR3: CSARDTSGMSYNEQFF
size: many; J: TRBJ2-1; D: TRBD2; V: TRBV7-9; DNA: TGTGCCAGCAGCTTATTGGGGTCTAGCGGTTACAATGAGCAGTTCTTC; CDR3: CASSLLGSSGYNEQFF
size: -; J: TRBJ1-5; D: -; V: TRBV15; DNA: TGTGCCACCAGCAGAGATGGGCAGGGCCGTCAGCCCCAGCATTTT; CDR3: CATSRDGQGRQPQHF
size: few; J: TRBJ2-3; D: TRBD2; V: TRBV4-1; DNA: TGCGCCAGCAGCCAAACGTGGACTAGCGGGTTGGTAGATACGCAGTATTTT; CDR3: CASSQTWTSGLVDTQYF
size: few; J: TRBJ2-7; D: -; V: TRBV3-1; DNA: TGTGCCAGCAGCCCCAGAGGCCTGGCCTACGAGCAGTACTTC; CDR3: CASSPRGLAYEQYF
size: -; J: TRBJ2-1; D: -; V: TRBV27; DNA: TGTGCCAGCAGTTTAGATGGACGCTATGAGCAGTTCTTC; CDR3: CASSLDGRYEQFF
size: many; J: TRBJ1-3; D: -; V: TRBV21-1; DNA: TGTGCCAGCAGCTCAATCAGGAAAGGAAACACCATATATTTT; CDR3: CASSSIRKGNTIYF
size: many; J: TRBJ2-1; D: TRBD1; V: TRBV7-9; DNA: TGTGCCAGCAGCCAAAGGGACAGGGCCTATCCTTACAATGAGCAGTTCTTC; CDR3: CASSQRDRAYPYNEQFF
size: -; J: TRBJ1-2; D: -; V: TRBV5-1; DNA: TGCGCCAGCAGCTTTGGCACCAACTATGGCTACACCTTC; CDR3: CASSFGTNYGYTF
size: few; J: TRBJ2-3; D: -; V: TRBV5-1; DNA: TGCGCCAGCAGCTTGTACTCCCTCGGGGGATATACGCAGTATTTT; CDR3: CASSLYSLGGYTQYF
size: many; J: TRBJ2-3; D: TRBD1; V: TRBV4-1; DNA: TGCGCCAGCAGCCAAGCCCCGGACAGGGGGAGAGGAGATACGCAGTATTTT; CDR3: CASSQAPDRGRGDTQYF
size: few; J: TRBJ2-1; D: -; V: TRBV29-1; DNA: TGCAGCGTTGAAGATTGGGGCGGGCGATCCTACAATGAGCAGTTCTTC; CDR3: CSVEDWGGRSYNEQFF
size: -; J: TRBJ2-7; D: -; V: TRBV6-5; DNA: TGTGCCAGCAGTTACTCGCGCAGATACGAGCAGTACTTC; CDR3: CASSYSRRYEQYF
size: -; J: TRBJ1-5; D: -; V: TRBV27; DNA: TGTGCCAGCAGTTTAGGGGTTCATCAGCCCCAGCATTTT; CDR3: CASSLGVHQPQHF
size: few; J: TRBJ2-1; D: -; V: TRBV9; DNA: TGTGCCAGCAGCGTAGACGGGGACCGATCCTACAATGAGCAGTTCTTC; CDR3: CASSVDGDRSYNEQFF
size: many; J: TRBJ2-7; D: -; V: TRBV15; DNA: TGTGCCACCAGCAGAGATCGGGGAGGAGGTGGCGAGCAGTACTTC; CDR3: CATSRDRGGGGEQYF
size: many; J: TRBJ1-6; D: TRBD1; V: TRBV29-1; DNA: TGCAGCGCGATGACAGGGGGGAATTCACCCCTCCACTTT; CDR3: CSAMTGGNSPLHF
size: few; J: TRBJ2-3; D: TRBD2; V: TRBV2; DNA: TGTGCCAGCAGTTTACGACTAGCGTCTAGCACAGATACGCAGTATTTT; CDR3: CASSLRLASSTDTQYF
size: -; J: TRBJ2-5; D: -; V: TRBV6-5; DNA: TGTGCCAGCAGACAGGGTTTAGGGGAGACCCAGTACTTC; CDR3: CASRQGLGETQYF
size: few; J: TRBJ2-3; D: -; V: TRBV6-4; DNA: TGTGCCAGCATCCCGGGGCTTCTCCCGCGCGATACGCAGTATTTT; CDR3: CASIPGLLPRDTQYF
size: many; J: TRBJ2-1; D: TRBD2; V: TRBV5-1; DNA: TGCGCCAGCAGCAAAGAACTAGCGGGGGGGTACAATGAGCAGTTCTTC; CDR3: CASSKELAGGYNEQFF
size: many; J: TRBJ2-3; D: -; V: TRBV3-1; DNA: TGTGCCAGCACCTTCTCGACGAGGTACACAGATACGCAGTATTTT; CDR3: CASTFSTRYTDTQYF
size: -; J: TRBJ2-1; D: -; V: TRBV12-3/TRBV12-4; DNA: TGTGCCAGCAGTCGGACAACTAGTACCTACAATGAGCAGTTCTTC; CDR3: CASSRTTSTYNEQFF
size: few; J: TRBJ2-3; D: TRBD2; V: TRBV10-3; DNA: TGTGCCATCAGTGAGCCCGAATTAGCGGGGGCGCCCGGAGATACGCAGTATTTT; CDR3: CAISEPELAGAPGDTQYF
size: many; J: TRBJ2-7; D: TRBD2; V: TRBV5-1; DNA: TGCGCCAGCAGCCGTAGCGGGAATTACGAGCAGTACTTC; CDR3: CASSRSGNYEQYF
size: many; J: TRBJ2-1; D: -; V: TRBV4-2; DNA: TGTGCCAGCAGCCAAGTCGGATCCGGCAATGAGCAGTTCTTC; CDR3: CASSQVGSGNEQFF
size: few; J: TRBJ2-3; D: TRBD2; V: TRBV28; DNA: TGTGCCAGCAAGGCTAGCGGGGGGGCAGATACGCAGTATTTT; CDR3: CASKASGGADTQYF
size: many; J: TRBJ2-1; D: TRBD1; V: TRBV24-1; DNA: TGTGCCACCAGTGACCCGACAGGGGGCGATGAGCAGTTCTTC; CDR3: CATSDPTGGDEQFF
size: few; J: TRBJ2-3; D: -; V: TRBV25-1; DNA: TGTGCCAGCAGTGATGCAGATACGCAGTATTTT; CDR3: CASSDADTQYF
size: few; J: TRBJ2-7; D: TRBD1; V: TRBV10-3; DNA: TGTGCCATCAGTGAGTCCGGACAGGGCTCCTACGAGCAGTACTTC; CDR3: CAISESGQGSYEQYF
size: few; J: TRBJ2-3; D: TRBD2; V: TRBV7-9; DNA: TGTGCCAGCAGCACGGCAAGCGGGGGTGGCAGCACAGATACGCAGTATTTT; CDR3: CASSTASGGGSTDTQYF
size: many; J: TRBJ2-2; D: -; V: TRBV24-1; DNA: TGTGCCACCAGTGCCGGGTTGAACACCGGGGAGCTGTTTTTT; CDR3: CATSAGLNTGELFF
size: few; J: TRBJ1-2; D: -; V: TRBV7-9; DNA: TGTGCCAGCAGCTTAGGAGGGGTGTTAAGAGGCTACACCTTC; CDR3: CASSLGGVLRGYTF
size: -; J: TRBJ1-5; D: TRBD1; V: TRBV10-2; DNA: TGCGCCAGCAGTGAGTCGGAAGGGGGCTATCAGCCCCAGCATTTT; CDR3: CASSESEGGYQPQHF